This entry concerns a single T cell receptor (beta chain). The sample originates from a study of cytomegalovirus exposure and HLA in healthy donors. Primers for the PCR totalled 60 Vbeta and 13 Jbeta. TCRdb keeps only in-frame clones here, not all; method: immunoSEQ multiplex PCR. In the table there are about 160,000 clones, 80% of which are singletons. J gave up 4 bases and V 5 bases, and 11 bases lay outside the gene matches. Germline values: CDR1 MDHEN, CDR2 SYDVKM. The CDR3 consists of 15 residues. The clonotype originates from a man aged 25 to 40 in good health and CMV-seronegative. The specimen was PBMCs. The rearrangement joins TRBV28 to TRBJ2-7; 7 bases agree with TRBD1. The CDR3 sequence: CASSQRTGREYEQYF. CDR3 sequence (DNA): TGTGCCAGCAGTCAAAGGACAGGCCGCGAGTACGAGCAGTACTTC.